The 12 T cell receptor beta chains presented below share a single source sample, sequenced in a study of T-cell reconstitution after alpha-beta-depleted transplantation in children. Preparing the TCRbeta library involved the use of unique molecular identifiers. MiXCR was run by TCRdb on the PCR reads, yielding one entry per CDR3 protein. The repertoire holds some 240,000 distinct CDR3 sequences, with 9.7% as singletons. The specimen was PBMCs from the stem cell graft donor, collected from the stem cell graft. These receptors were obtained from a human donor who donated a stem cell graft to a child with SCID.

At least ten counts were recorded for this clonotype. Here the CDR3 DNA reads TGCAGTGCTGGGACTCCTGGGGCCAACGTCCTGACTTTC. It is translated as CSAGTPGANVLTF. The chain is built from TRBV20-1 and TRBJ2-6, with D perhaps TRBD2 (6 bases). Trimming shortened V by 5 bases and J by 2 bases, and 7 bases separated the two germline ends. The CDR3 covers 13 residues. Germline V gene lookup returns CDR1 DFQATT and CDR2 SNEGSKA (reference sequence).

This clonotype has only a few counts. This CDR3 reads CASSPNAGTRNQPQHF. The CDR3 DNA reads TGCGCCAGCAGCCCAAATGCCGGGACCCGAAATCAGCCCCAGCATTTT. The rearrangement uses TRBV4-3 and TRBJ1-5; a possible D gene is TRBD1 (5 bases). Germline-derived CDR1 and CDR2 are LGHNA and YSLEER. The length of the CDR3 is 16 residues. V dropped 4 bases and J dropped 4 bases, with 17 bases sitting between them.

This clonotype came up many times. The CDR3 region is CASSLWGQGYTGELFF. The CDR3 DNA is TGTGCCAGCAGCTTATGGGGACAGGGGTATACCGGGGAGCTGTTTTTT. The V call is TRBV7-2, the J call TRBJ2-2; TRBD1 matches 10 bases. After removal of 2 bases from V and 5 bases from J, the junction contained 5 bases not matched to a gene. The CDR3 spans 16 residues. CDR1 and CDR2 from the germline V gene are SGHTA and FQGNSA. Full variable domain (missing parts from reference TRBV7-2 and TRBJ2-2): GAGVSQSPSNKVTEKGKDVELRCDPISGHTALYWYRQSLGQGLEFLIYFQGNSAPDKSGLPSDRFSAERTGGSVSTLTIQRTQQEDSAVYLCASSLWGQGYTGELFFGEGSRLTVL.

With respect to this clonotype: A read error may account for a junction end that differs from germline. This chain joins TRBV5-1 and TRBJ2-5, with a tentative D call TRBD1 (5 bases). From germline, CDR1 is SGHRS and CDR2 YFSETQ. The CDR3 runs to 15 residues. The CDR3, as DNA: TGCGCCAGCAGCTTGGACAGGATCGGACAAGAGACCCAGTCCTTC. Translating it yields CASSLDRIGQETQSF.

This clonotype showed up many times. V and J are TRBV4-1 and TRBJ2-6; the D is unclear. Trimming took off 1 base at V and 0 bases at J, with 10 bases between the two ends. Germline loops: CDR1 MGHRA, CDR2 YSYEKL. CDR3 size: 17 residues. CDR3 nucleotide sequence: TGCGCCAGCAGCCAAGTTGGGCGGAGCTCTGGGGCCAACGTCCTGACTTTC. Translating gives CASSQVGRSSGANVLTF.

The chain uses TRBV5-1 and TRBJ2-1, with 9 nucleotides matching TRBD2. CDR1 SGHRS and CDR2 YFSETQ come from the germline V gene. The CDR3 length is 19 residues. V lost 4 bases, J lost 0 bases, and 14 bases stayed unmatched. The CDR3 DNA sequence: TGCGCCAGCAGCCCCCGGGAGGTCAGCGGGGGGACCTCCTACAATGAGCAGTTCTTC. It codes for CASSPREVSGGTSYNEQFF.

This clonotype showed up many times. The chain employs TRBV19 and TRBJ1-3; TRBD1 is a possible D gene (5 bases). Germline V gives CDR1 LNHDA, CDR2 SQIVND (reference sequence). This CDR3 is built from 16 residues. Trimming took 5 bases from V and 0 from J, leaving 14 bases between them. CDR3 DNA: TGTGCCAGTAGTCCTTTGGGACTTACCTCTGGAAACACCATATATTTT. Its protein product is CASSPLGLTSGNTIYF.

This chain links TRBV30 with TRBJ2-2, with 7 positions matching TRBD1. The V segment lost 2 bases and the J segment 3 bases; nucleotides outside the gene matches: 6. The CDR3 has 15 residues. The germline V gene encodes CDR1 GTSNPN and CDR2 SVGIG (reference sequence). The CDR3 bases are TGTGCCTGGAGTTGGGGCGGACAGGACACCGGGGAGCTGTTTTTT. Protein: CAWSWGGQDTGELFF.

This clonotype was seen repeatedly, ten times or more. This rearrangement joins TRBV4-3 to TRBJ1-2, with unresolved D. The V gene's germline CDR1 is LGHNA and CDR2 YSLEER. This CDR3 is built from 15 residues. Trimming cost V 0 bases and J 8 bases, with 16 bases left between them. CDR3 in amino acids: CASSQDWSAARGYTF. CDR3 bases: TGCGCCAGCAGCCAAGATTGGTCGGCGGCCAGGGGCTACACCTTC.

This clonotype was counted ten times or more. The chain joins TRBV6-5 to TRBJ2-1; tentative D call: TRBD1 (5 bases). The CDR3 loop spans 13 amino acids. Germline values: CDR1 MNHEY, CDR2 SVGAGI. Trimming removed 4 bases at V and 5 bases at J, with 9 bases between. Here the CDR3 DNA reads TGTGCCAGCAGTTTTCGACAGCACAATGAGCAGTTCTTC. Amino acid sequence: CASSFRQHNEQFF.

The sample holds one count of this clonotype. In DNA, the CDR3 is TGTGCCAGCAGTTTGGTAGGGCGAGGGAATGAGCAGTTCTTC. It translates to CASSLVGRGNEQFF. The chain has TRBV12-3 or TRBV12-4 and TRBJ2-1, with D perhaps TRBD2 (5 bases). The V gene lost 3 bases and the J gene lost 7 bases, with 13 bases spanning the gap. The CDR3 totals 14 residues.

This clonotype occurred many times. J is TRBJ2-1 and V is TRBV7-9; maybe TRBD1 (6 bases). CDR1 SEHNR and CDR2 FQNEAQ come from the germline V gene (reference sequence). The germline V and J ends were trimmed by 3 bases and 3 bases, with 9 bases remaining between them. The CDR3 runs 14 residues. The CDR3 DNA is TGTGCCAGCAGCTTTGAACAGGGCTACAATGAGCAGTTCTTC. It specifies CASSFEQGYNEQFF.